Described below is a single T cell receptor beta chain sequence and its context. The sample belongs to a study of T cell repertoires in cytomegalovirus infection. This CDR3 is built from 18 residues. The junction had 18 bases not matched to a gene; V was cut back by 5 bases and J by 7 bases. TCRdb reprocessed the reads with MiXCR, giving one entry per CDR3 protein. This sample has about 310,000 distinct CDR3 sequences; under 20% occur once, and the top ten carry about 11%. The chain joins TRBV12-3 or TRBV12-4 to TRBJ1-5, with TRBD1 matching over 9 bases. The TCR originated in a human donor in good health (CMV status not recorded). Some clones in this sample may be carry-over from other donors' samples. The sample comprised PBMCs. CDR3 sequence: CASSMDRDRVEGWQPQHF. DNA for the CDR3: TGTGCCAGCAGTATGGACCGGGACAGGGTGGAAGGCTGGCAGCCCCAGCATTTT.